This record looks at one T cell receptor (beta chain) sequence and its context. The antigen is unknown. The record originates from a study of T cell responses to AZD1222 COVID-19 vaccine. Background on the study: Whether given at about 4 or about 12 weeks, second doses were pooled. Regarding the study as a whole: Baseline seropositivity occurred in only 5 to 7 AZD1222 recipients. Dominant CD4 TCR responses targeted spike regions 160-218 and 743-854. Most donors were white British, females outnumbered males, and clonal diversity was possibly underestimated.

Sequencing was performed with immunoSEQ multiplex PCR; in TCRdb, only in-frame clones are kept and a portion is missing. Of over 150,000 clones listed, 75% to 95% are singletons. Looked up from germline, CDR1 is LNHDA and CDR2 is SQIVND (reference sequence). V lost 1 base, J lost 2 bases, and 2 bases stayed unmatched. This CDR3 contains 15 residues. The sequence was obtained from an adult in good health. This chain uses TRBV19 with TRBJ2-3; 8 bases are shared with TRBD2. The sequencing here drew on peripheral blood, taken on day 0 of AZD1222 vaccination. CDR3 bases: TGTGCCAGTAGTATAGCGGGGGGGCCCACAGATACGCAGTATTTT. Translating gives CASSIAGGPTDTQYF.